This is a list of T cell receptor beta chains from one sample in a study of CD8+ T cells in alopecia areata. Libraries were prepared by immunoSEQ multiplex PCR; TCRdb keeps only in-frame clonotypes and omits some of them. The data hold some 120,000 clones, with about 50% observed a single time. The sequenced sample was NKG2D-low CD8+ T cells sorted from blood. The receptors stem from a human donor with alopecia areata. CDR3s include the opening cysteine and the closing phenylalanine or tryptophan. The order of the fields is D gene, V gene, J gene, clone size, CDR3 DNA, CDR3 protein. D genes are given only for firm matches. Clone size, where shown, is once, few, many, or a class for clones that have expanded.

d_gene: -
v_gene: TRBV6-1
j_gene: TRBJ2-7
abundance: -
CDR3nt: TGTGCCAGCAGTGCGGCCCTTTACAGGCTATCCTACGAGCAGTACTTC
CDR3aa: CASSAALYRLSYEQYF

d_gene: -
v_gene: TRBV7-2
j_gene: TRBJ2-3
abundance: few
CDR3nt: TGTGCCAGCAGCTACGAACTAGCTACAGATACGCAGTATTTT
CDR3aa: CASSYELATDTQYF

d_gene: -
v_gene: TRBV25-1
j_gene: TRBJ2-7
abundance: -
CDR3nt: TGTGCCAGCAGTGAATGGTCCGGCGAGCAGTACTTC
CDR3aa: CASSEWSGEQYF

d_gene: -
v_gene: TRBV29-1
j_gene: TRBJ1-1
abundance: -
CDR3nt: TGCAGCGTTGAAACTGAGAATCCCGAAGCTTTCTTT
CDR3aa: CSVETENPEAFF

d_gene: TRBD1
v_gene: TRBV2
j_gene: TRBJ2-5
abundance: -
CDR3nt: TGTGCCAGCAGAGAGGACGGGACAGTTAAGACCCAGTACTTC
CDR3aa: CASREDGTVKTQYF

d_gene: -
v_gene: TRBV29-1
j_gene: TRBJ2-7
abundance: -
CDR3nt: TGCAGCGTAATTGATGGCGAGCAGTACTTC
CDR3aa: CSVIDGEQYF

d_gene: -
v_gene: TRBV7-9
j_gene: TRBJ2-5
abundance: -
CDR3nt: TGTGCCAGCAGCTTAGACGGGGGAGGTGAGACCCAGTACTTC
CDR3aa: CASSLDGGGETQYF

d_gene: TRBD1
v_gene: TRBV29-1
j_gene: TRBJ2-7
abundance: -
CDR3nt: TGCAGCGTTTGGACAGGGGGCACCTACGAGCAGTACTTC
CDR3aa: CSVWTGGTYEQYF

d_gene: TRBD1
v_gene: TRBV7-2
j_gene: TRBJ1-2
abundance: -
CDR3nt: TGTGCCGCCAACAGGGGAGTCTATGGCTACACCTTC
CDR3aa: CAANRGVYGYTF

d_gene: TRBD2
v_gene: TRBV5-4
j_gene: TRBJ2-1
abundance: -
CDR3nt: TGTGCCAGCACGTTAGCGGGGGGCTTTTCCTCCTACAATGAGCAGTTCTTC
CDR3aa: CASTLAGGFSSYNEQFF

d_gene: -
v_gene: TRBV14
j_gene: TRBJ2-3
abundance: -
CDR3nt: TGTGCCAGTAATTACGGGGAAGCAGATACGCAGTATTTT
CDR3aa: CASNYGEADTQYF

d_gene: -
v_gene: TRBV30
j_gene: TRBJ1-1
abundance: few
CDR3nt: TGTGCCTGGAGTGTCACGAGCACTGAAGCTTTCTTT
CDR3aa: CAWSVTSTEAFF

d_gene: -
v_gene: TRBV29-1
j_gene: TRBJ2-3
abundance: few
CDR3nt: TGCAGCGCGCTGGGGGATACGCAGTATTTT
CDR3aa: CSALGDTQYF

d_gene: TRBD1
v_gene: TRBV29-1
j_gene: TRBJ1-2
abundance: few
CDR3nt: TGCAGCGTTGAAAGGCCAGGGGGAGATGGCTACACCTTC
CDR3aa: CSVERPGGDGYTF

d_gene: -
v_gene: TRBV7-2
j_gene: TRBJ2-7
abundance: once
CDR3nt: TGTGCCAGCACCCAGATCGGAGCGGGCTACGAGCAGTACTTC
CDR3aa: CASTQIGAGYEQYF

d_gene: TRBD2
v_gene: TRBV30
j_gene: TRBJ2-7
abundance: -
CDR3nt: TGTGCCTTGGAGCGGGAGGCCTCCTACGAGCAGTACTTC
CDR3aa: CALEREASYEQYF

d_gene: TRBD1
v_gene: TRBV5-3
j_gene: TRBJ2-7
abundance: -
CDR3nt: TGTGCCACTGGGACAGGGGCCTACGAGCAGTACTTC
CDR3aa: CATGTGAYEQYF

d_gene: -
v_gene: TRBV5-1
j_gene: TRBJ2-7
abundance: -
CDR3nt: TGCGCCAGCAGCTTCGGTACCTACGAGCAGTACTTC
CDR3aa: CASSFGTYEQYF

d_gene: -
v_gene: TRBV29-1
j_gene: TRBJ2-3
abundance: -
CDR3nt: TGCAGCGTTGAAGGGGGGGCTCGGCTTTCAGATACGCAGTATTTT
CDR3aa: CSVEGGARLSDTQYF

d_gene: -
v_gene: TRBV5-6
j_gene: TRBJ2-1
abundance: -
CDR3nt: TGTGCCAGCAGCTTGGGTAGCTCCTACAATGAGCAGTTCTTC
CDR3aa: CASSLGSSYNEQFF

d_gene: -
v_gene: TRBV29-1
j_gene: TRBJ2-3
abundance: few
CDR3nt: TGCAGCGTTGAAGGTGGGCCGACAGGACCCACAGATACGCAGTATTTT
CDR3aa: CSVEGGPTGPTDTQYF

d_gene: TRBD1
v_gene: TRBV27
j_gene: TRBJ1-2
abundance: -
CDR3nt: TGTGCCAGCATCGGACAGGGTGACTATGGCTACACCTTC
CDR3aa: CASIGQGDYGYTF

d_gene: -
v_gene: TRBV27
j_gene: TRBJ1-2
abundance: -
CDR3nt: TGTGCCAGCGCCGAGCGGATCACTAACTATGGCTACACCTTC
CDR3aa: CASAERITNYGYTF

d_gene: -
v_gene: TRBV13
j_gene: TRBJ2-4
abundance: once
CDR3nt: TGTGCCAGCAGCCCTAAAGGGCTAGCCAAAAACATTCAGTACTTC
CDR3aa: CASSPKGLAKNIQYF

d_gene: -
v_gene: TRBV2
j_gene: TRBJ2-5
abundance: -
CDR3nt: TGTGCCATCGGGGCAGGGGTAGAGACCCAGTACTTC
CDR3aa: CAIGAGVETQYF

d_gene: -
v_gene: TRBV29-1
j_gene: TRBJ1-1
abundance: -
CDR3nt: TGCAGCGTGATACAGGGATTACCTGAAGCTTTCTTT
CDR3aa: CSVIQGLPEAFF

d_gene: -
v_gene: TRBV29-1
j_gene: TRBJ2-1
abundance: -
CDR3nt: TGCAGCGTACGGGACAATGAGCAGTTCTTC
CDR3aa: CSVRDNEQFF

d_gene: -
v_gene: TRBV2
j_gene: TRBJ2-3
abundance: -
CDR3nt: TGTGCCAGCGGGGAGTGGGCAGTGGCAGATACGCAGTATTTT
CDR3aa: CASGEWAVADTQYF

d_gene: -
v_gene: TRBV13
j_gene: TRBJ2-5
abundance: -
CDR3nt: TGTGCCAGCTCGGCGGGGATCGGGACCCAGTACTTC
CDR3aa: CASSAGIGTQYF

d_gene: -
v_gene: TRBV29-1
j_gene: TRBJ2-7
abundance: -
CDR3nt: TGCAGCGTTTCGGAGGGGTTAACCTACGAGCAGTACTTC
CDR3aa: CSVSEGLTYEQYF

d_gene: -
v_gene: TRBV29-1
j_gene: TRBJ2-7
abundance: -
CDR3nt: TGCAGCGTCTGGGAGGACGAGCAGTACTTC
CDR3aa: CSVWEDEQYF

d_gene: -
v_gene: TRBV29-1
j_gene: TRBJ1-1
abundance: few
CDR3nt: TGCAGCGTTGAATACGCTAACACTGAAGCTTTCTTT
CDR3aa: CSVEYANTEAFF

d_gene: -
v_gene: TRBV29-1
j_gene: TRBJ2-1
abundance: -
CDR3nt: TGCAGCGTGAGCGAGACTGAGAATGAGCAGTTCTTC
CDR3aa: CSVSETENEQFF

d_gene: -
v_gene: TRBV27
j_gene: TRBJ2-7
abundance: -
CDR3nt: TGTGCCAGCAGAACAGGTGCCAGGGAGCAGTACTTC
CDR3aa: CASRTGAREQYF

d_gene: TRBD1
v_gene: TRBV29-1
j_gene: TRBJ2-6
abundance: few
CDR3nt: TGCAGCGCGCTTATCCTCGGGACAGGACTCCCTGGGGCCAACGTCCTGACTTTC
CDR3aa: CSALILGTGLPGANVLTF

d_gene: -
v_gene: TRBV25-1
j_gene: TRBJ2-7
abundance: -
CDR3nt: TGTGCCAGCAGACATACCCCCGACGAGCAGTACTTC
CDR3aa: CASRHTPDEQYF

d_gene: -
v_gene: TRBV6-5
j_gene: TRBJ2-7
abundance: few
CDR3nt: TGTGCCAGCAGTTTCCGGGAACCGGGGGAGCAGTACTTC
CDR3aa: CASSFREPGEQYF

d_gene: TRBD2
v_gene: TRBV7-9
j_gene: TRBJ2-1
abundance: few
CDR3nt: TGTGCCAGCAGCACCCCAGCGGGGGGGCATGATGAGCAGTTCTTC
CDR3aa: CASSTPAGGHDEQFF

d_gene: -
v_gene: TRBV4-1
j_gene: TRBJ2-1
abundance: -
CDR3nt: TGCGCCAGCAGCCAAATCAATGAGCAGTTCTTC
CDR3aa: CASSQINEQFF

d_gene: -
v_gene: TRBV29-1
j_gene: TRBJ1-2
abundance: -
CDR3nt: TGCAGCGTCGTCGACCGAAGCTATGGCTACACCTTC
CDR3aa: CSVVDRSYGYTF

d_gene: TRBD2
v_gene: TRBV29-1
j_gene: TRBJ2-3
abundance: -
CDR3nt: TGCAGCGCAGCGGGAGCCCTCACAGATACGCAGTATTTT
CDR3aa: CSAAGALTDTQYF

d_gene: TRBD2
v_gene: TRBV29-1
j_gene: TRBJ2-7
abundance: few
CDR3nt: TGCAGCGTCGTAGCGGGCCCCTACGAGCAGTACTTC
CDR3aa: CSVVAGPYEQYF

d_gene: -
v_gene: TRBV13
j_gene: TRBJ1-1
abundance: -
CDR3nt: TGTGCCAGCAGCTCAAGGGGGACGGATTACACTGAAGCTTTCTTT
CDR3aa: CASSSRGTDYTEAFF

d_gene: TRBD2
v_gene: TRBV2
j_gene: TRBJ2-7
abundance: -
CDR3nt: TGTGCCAGCGCGGGGGGCAGTTACGAGCAGTACTTC
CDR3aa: CASAGGSYEQYF